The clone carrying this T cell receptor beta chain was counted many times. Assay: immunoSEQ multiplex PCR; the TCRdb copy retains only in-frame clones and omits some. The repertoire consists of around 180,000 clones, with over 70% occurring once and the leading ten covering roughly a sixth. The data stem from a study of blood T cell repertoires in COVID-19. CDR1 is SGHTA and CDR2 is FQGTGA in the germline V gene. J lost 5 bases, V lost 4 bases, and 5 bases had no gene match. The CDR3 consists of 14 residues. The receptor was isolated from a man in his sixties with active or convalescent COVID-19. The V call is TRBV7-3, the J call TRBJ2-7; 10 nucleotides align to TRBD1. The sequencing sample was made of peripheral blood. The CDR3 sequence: CASSSGQGFDEQYF. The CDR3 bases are TGTGCCAGCAGCTCGGGACAGGGGTTCGACGAGCAGTACTTC.